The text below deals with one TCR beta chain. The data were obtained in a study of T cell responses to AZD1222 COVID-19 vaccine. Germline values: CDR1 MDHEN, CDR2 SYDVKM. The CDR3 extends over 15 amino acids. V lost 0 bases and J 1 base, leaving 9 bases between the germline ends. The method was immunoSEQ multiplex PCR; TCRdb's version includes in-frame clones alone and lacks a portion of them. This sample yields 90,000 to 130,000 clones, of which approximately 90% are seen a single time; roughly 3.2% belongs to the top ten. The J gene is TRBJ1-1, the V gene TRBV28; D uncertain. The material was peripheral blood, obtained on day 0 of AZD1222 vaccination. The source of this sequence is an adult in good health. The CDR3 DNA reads TGTGCCAGCAGTTTATGGTCCCGCTCGAACACTGAAGCTTTCTTT. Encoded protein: CASSLWSRSNTEAFF. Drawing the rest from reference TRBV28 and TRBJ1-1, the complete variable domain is DVKVTQSSRYLVKRTGEKVFLECVQDMDHENMFWYRQDPGLGLRLIYFSYDVKMKEKGDIPEGYSVSREKKERFSLILESASTNQTSMYLCASSLWSRSNTEAFFGQGTRLTVV.